Sequencing of this TCR beta chain was carried out in a study of cytomegalovirus exposure and HLA in healthy donors. For the study at large: Counted in an early data release were some 81 million unique TCRs from HLA-typed donors. Study outcomes and limitations: About 87% or about 30% of the time was how often most TCR beta V segments were productive, according to an earlier analysis. Later analysis identified a missense DCLRE1C variant that was linked to TCR beta V- and J-gene trimming.

This clone was picked up one time. Its antigen remains unknown. The CDR3 is 16 amino acids. The germline V gene encodes CDR1 SGHVS and CDR2 FNYEAQ. V gave up 0 bases and J gave up 6 bases; unmatched junction bases: 8. This PCR relied on a set of 60 Vbeta primers and 13 Jbeta primers. Repertoires were generated with immunoSEQ multiplex PCR, while TCRdb's copy carries only in-frame clones and drops some. The table lists 130,000 to 150,000 clones, approximately 82% of them singletons. Among the donors, all were healthy bone marrow donors. The sequence was obtained from a woman aged 55-70 years in good health and CMV-seropositive. What was sequenced was PBMCs. V is TRBV7-6 and J is TRBJ2-7, with 10 bases identical to TRBD2. Written as DNA, the CDR3 is TGTGCCAGCAGCTTAGCTCTCACTGGGACTAGCGCCGAGCAGTACTTC. Encoded protein: CASSLALTGTSAEQYF.